This passage covers 26 T cell receptor beta chains from one sample sequenced in a study of blood T cell repertoires in COVID-19. Assay: immunoSEQ multiplex PCR; the TCRdb copy retains only in-frame clones and omits some. The table shows 300,000 to 400,000 clones, with about 90% occurring only once. The sequenced material came from peripheral blood. These receptors all stem from a woman aged 45-65 years who had recovered from COVID-19.

V and J are TRBV6-5 and TRBJ1-4; D possibly corresponds to TRBD1 (5 bases). V dropped 3 bases and J dropped 7 bases, with 12 bases sitting between them. Per germline, CDR1 MNHEY and CDR2 SVGAGI. The CDR3 contains 14 residues. CDR3 sequence (DNA): TGTGCCAGCAGTTATCTTCAGGGTAGTGAAAAACTGTTTTTT. Amino acids: CASSYLQGSEKLFF.

Details on this clone: One junction end disagrees with the germline gene, perhaps due to a read error. The chain carries TRBV10-3 and TRBJ1-3, with unresolved D. The CDR3 is made up of 13 amino acids. Germline V gene sequence: CDR1 ENHRY, CDR2 SYGVKD. DNA for the CDR3: TGTGCCTTCAGCGGGGTCTCTGGAAACACCATATATTTT. Protein sequence: CAFSGVSGNTIYF.

The CDR3 DNA reads as TGTGCCAGCAGCTTTGTCAGCGGGATCTACGAGCAGTACTTC. Protein product: CASSFVSGIYEQYF. The chain couples TRBV11-3 to TRBJ2-7; 7 bases align to TRBD2. V was pared by 3 bases and J by 3 bases, with 5 bases of the junction left unmatched. The CDR3 contains 14 residues. Germline-derived CDR1 and CDR2 are SGHNT and YENEEA.

This chain connects TRBV11-2 to TRBJ2-3, with TRBD2 matching 10 bases. Germline V gene data show CDR1 as SGHAT and CDR2 as FQNNGV. V lost 5 bases, J lost 7 bases, and 12 bases stayed unmatched. The CDR3 loop spans 16 amino acids. In nucleotides, the CDR3 is TGTGCCAGCAGCCCCATAACTAGCGGGGTACCAAATACGCAGTATTTT. Its translation: CASSPITSGVPNTQYF.

J is TRBJ1-5 and V is TRBV7-8, with 8 bases lining up with TRBD1. The CDR3 is 16 amino acids. From germline, CDR1 is SGHVS and CDR2 FQNEAQ. J was trimmed by 4 bases and V by 4 bases; bases with no gene match: 9. The CDR3 coding sequence is TGTGCCAGCAGCTCATTCGGACAGGGATGGAATCAGCCCCAGCATTTT. Its translation: CASSSFGQGWNQPQHF.

CDR3 sequence reads: CASSFQASGTGELFF. Here the CDR3 DNA reads TGCGCCAGCAGCTTTCAGGCTAGCGGCACCGGGGAGCTGTTTTTT. V usage is TRBV5-1 and J usage is TRBJ2-2, with TRBD2 matching 7 bases. Germline lookup yields CDR1 SGHRS and CDR2 YFSETQ. This CDR3 spans 15 amino acids. J lost 4 bases, V lost 2 bases, and 5 bases had no gene match.

CDR3 sequence reads: CASSGLAASSYNEQFF. CDR3 coding DNA: TGTGCCAGCAGTGGACTAGCGGCCAGCTCCTACAATGAGCAGTTCTTC. The chain carries TRBV2 and TRBJ2-1; 9 bases are a match to TRBD2. The CDR3 extends over 16 amino acids. Unmatched junction bases numbered 4, after V lost 4 bases and J lost 0 bases. CDR1 and CDR2 (germline): SNHLY, FYNNEI.

The CDR3 nucleotides are TGTGCCAGTAGTATCGGGGGTTACGGTTCAGATGAGCAGTTCTTC. Its translation is CASSIGGYGSDEQFF. The gene calls are TRBV19 and TRBJ2-1; perhaps TRBD2 as D (6 bases). Germline-derived CDR1 and CDR2 are LNHDA and SQIVND (reference sequence). The CDR3 covers 15 residues. Trimming cost V 3 bases and J 8 bases, with 17 bases left between them.

The chain couples TRBV15 to TRBJ1-1, with D unresolved. Germline V gives CDR1 LNHNV, CDR2 YYDKDF (reference sequence). V gave up 9 bases and J gave up 3 bases, with 14 bases separating them. The CDR3 runs to 13 residues. The chain's CDR3 is CATRNAGDTEAFF. CDR3 coding DNA: TGTGCCACGAGAAACGCGGGTGACACTGAAGCTTTCTTT. The variable domain in full, with the rest retrieved from reference TRBV15 and TRBJ1-1, is DAMVIQNPRYQVTQFGKPVTLSCSQTLNHNVMYWYQQKSSQAPKLLFHYYDKDFNNEADTPDNFQSRRPNTSFCFLDIRSPGLGDTAMYLCATRNAGDTEAFFGQGTRLTVV.

This chain joins TRBV18 and TRBJ1-4; TRBD1 agrees at 7 bases. J gave up 2 bases and V 6 bases, and 9 bases lay outside the gene matches. From germline, CDR1 is KGHSH and CDR2 LQKENI. The CDR3 runs 16 residues. CDR3 bases: TGTGCCAGCTCGCCCACCGTGGGACAGACTAATGAAAAACTGTTTTTT. Its protein is CASSPTVGQTNEKLFF.

V gene TRBV6-5 combines with J gene TRBJ1-1; 9 bases map to TRBD1. The CDR3 is 13 residues long. The ends lost 8 bases at V and 9 bases at J; junction bases unmatched: 10. The V gene's germline CDR1 is MNHEY and CDR2 SVGAGI. CDR3 sequence: CASLDRGQGKAFF. The CDR3 DNA reads as TGTGCCAGCCTGGACAGGGGCCAGGGGAAAGCTTTCTTT.

This clone was picked up one time. This chain joins TRBV28 and TRBJ2-5, with 7 bases fitting TRBD2. The CDR3 covers 14 residues. Germline CDR1 is MDHEN and CDR2 is SYDVKM. The junction had 7 bases not matched to a gene; V was cut back by 4 bases and J by 5 bases. In nucleotides, the CDR3 is TGTGCCAGCAGTTCGACGGGGGGATCGGAGACCCAGTACTTC. Protein product: CASSSTGGSETQYF.

Here the CDR3 DNA reads TGTGCCAGCACCCCGTTATCCCCGCGTACCGGGGAGCTGTTTTTT. It specifies CASTPLSPRTGELFF. The chain joins TRBV7-2 to TRBJ2-2; no clear D gene. The CDR3 is 15 amino acids. Germline CDR1 reads SGHTA; CDR2 reads FQGNSA. The germline V and J ends were trimmed by 7 bases and 5 bases, with 17 bases remaining between them.

This clone occurred a few times. This chain links TRBV18 with TRBJ1-1, with D uncertain. Per germline, CDR1 KGHSH and CDR2 LQKENI. V dropped 1 base and J dropped 0 bases, with 9 bases sitting between them. The CDR3 covers 15 residues. As DNA, the CDR3 is TGTGCCAGCTCACCACTTAACAAAATGAACACTGAAGCTTTCTTT. Translated, it gives CASSPLNKMNTEAFF.

The chain couples TRBV28 to TRBJ1-6; the match to TRBD1 covers 9 bases. The CDR3 has 15 residues. Looked up from germline, CDR1 is MDHEN and CDR2 is SYDVKM. J gave up 9 bases and V 6 bases, and 9 bases lay outside the gene matches. CDR3 sequence reads: CASRPTTGGGSPLHF. The DNA for the CDR3 is TGTGCCAGCAGGCCTACTACAGGGGGCGGTTCACCCCTCCACTTT.

This chain joins TRBV6-4 and TRBJ1-1; D not resolved. The CDR3 has 13 amino acids. The germline CDR1 and CDR2 sequences are MRHNA and SNTAGT. Between the trimmed V and J ends, which lost 8 bases and 1 base, there was a span of 11 bases. CDR3 region: CASSLQENTEAFF. Here the CDR3 DNA reads TGTGCCAGCTCTCTTCAGGAGAACACTGAAGCTTTCTTT.

V and J are TRBV2 and TRBJ1-6; TRBD1 matches at 10 bases. This CDR3 has 15 residues. V lost 5 bases and J lost 8; bases outside the gene matches: 6. Germline V CDR1 and CDR2: SNHLY, FYNNEI. CDR3 in DNA: TGTGCCAGCAGTACCGACAGGGGGCTGTATTCACCCCTCCACTTT. Its translation: CASSTDRGLYSPLHF.

This chain uses TRBV6-5 with TRBJ1-4; a possible D gene is TRBD1 (5 bases). V was shortened by 4 bases and J by 2 bases, with 8 bases between the two germline ends. Germline CDR1 reads MNHEY; CDR2 reads SVGAGI. The CDR3 sequence is 14 residues long. The CDR3 is CASSSGVTNEKLFF. The CDR3 nucleotides read TGTGCCAGCAGTTCGGGGGTGACTAATGAAAAACTGTTTTTT.

The chain joins TRBV28 to TRBJ1-2; 12 bases are shared with TRBD1. The CDR3 is 15 amino acids. V lost 7 bases, J lost 6 bases, and 9 bases stayed unmatched. Germline V CDR1 and CDR2: MDHEN, SYDVKM. CDR3 protein: CASKIFGTGGNGYTF. CDR3 bases: TGTGCCAGCAAAATTTTTGGGACAGGGGGCAATGGCTACACCTTC.

The chain has TRBV5-1 and TRBJ1-2; 8 nucleotides match TRBD1. Germline V gene sequence: CDR1 SGHRS, CDR2 YFSETQ. The CDR3 is made up of 14 amino acids. J lost 6 bases, V lost 3 bases, and 7 bases had no gene match. This chain's CDR3 is CASSSRQGMNGYTF. The CDR3 DNA reads TGCGCCAGCAGCTCAAGACAGGGGATGAATGGCTACACCTTC.

This chain links TRBV4-1 with TRBJ2-5; 8 bases line up with TRBD1. The V gene end was trimmed by 2 bases and the J gene end by 5 bases; junction bases not matched to a gene: 4. The germline gives CDR1 MGHRA, CDR2 YSYEKL. CDR3 length equals 14 residues. Here the CDR3 DNA reads TGCGCCAGCAGCCAACTGACAGGGGATGAGACCCAGTACTTC. Protein sequence: CASSQLTGDETQYF.

CDR3 DNA: TGTGCCAGCAGCTTAGGTGCCCCGGGCACCGGGGAGCTGTTTTTT. Translating gives CASSLGAPGTGELFF. This chain connects TRBV7-2 to TRBJ2-2; D unresolved. This CDR3 is built from 15 residues. Per the germline V gene, CDR1 is SGHTA and CDR2 is FQGNSA. Trimming took off 1 base at V and 4 bases at J, with 10 bases between the two ends.

This chain joins TRBV6-1 and TRBJ2-7, with a weak D call TRBD1 (5 bases). CDR1 is MNHNS and CDR2 is SASEGT in the germline V gene. Trimming shortened V by 3 bases and J by 3 bases, and 6 bases separated the two germline ends. This CDR3 contains 12 residues. The CDR3 DNA reads TGTGCCAGCAGTGACGACAGCTACGAGCAGTACTTC. This sequence encodes CASSDDSYEQYF.

The chain recombines TRBV28 with TRBJ2-7, with 8 bases that match TRBD2. CDR3 length: 13 amino acids. V shed 6 bases, J shed 5 bases, and the junction held 6 bases outside the gene matches. Per germline, CDR1 MDHEN and CDR2 SYDVKM. CDR3 sequence: CASRPGGSHEQYF. For the CDR3, the DNA is TGTGCCAGCAGGCCGGGGGGGAGCCACGAGCAGTACTTC.

CDR3 amino acids: CASSRTSGDQETQYF. CDR3 DNA: TGTGCCAGCAGTCGGACTAGCGGGGACCAAGAGACCCAGTACTTC. J is TRBJ2-5 and V is TRBV6-2 or TRBV6-3, with TRBD2 identical over 12 bases. The trim removed 5 bases at V and 0 bases at J, leaving 1 base unmatched. Germline CDR1 reads MNHEY; CDR2 reads SVGEGT. The CDR3 spans 15 residues.

The V and J genes are TRBV7-2 and TRBJ1-5, with TRBD1 matching over 10 bases. Trimming at V came to 5 bases and at J to 7 bases, leaving 5 bases not matched to a gene. The CDR3 totals 14 residues. Germline assignment: CDR1 SGHTA and CDR2 FQGNSA. The CDR3 sequence: CASSLGQGPQPQHF. CDR3 DNA sequence: TGTGCCAGCAGCCTGGGACAGGGGCCACAGCCCCAGCATTTT.